This T cell receptor beta chain was captured in a study of OX40 agonist ivuxolimab in advanced cancers. About the study: A mean age of roughly 60 years, range roughly 20 to 80, was recorded, and roughly 80% were male.

Sequencing used immunoSEQ multiplex PCR; TCRdb keeps in-frame clones, though not all of them. The repertoire holds approximately 10,000 clones, with approximately 66% as singletons. As for this clone: The antigen is undetermined.

Study findings and constraints: Researchers did not establish what antigens the expanded peripheral T cells target.

This clonotype originated in an adult with an advanced solid tumor such as melanoma, head and neck, liver or kidney cancer. This sample comprised CD4+ or CD8+ T cells sorted from blood, obtained in a trial of the OX40 agonist ivuxolimab.

The chain's CDR3 is CSVDLRGKGYGYTF. The DNA of the CDR3 is TGCAGCGTTGATTTGAGGGGGAAGGGCTATGGCTACACCTTC. The chain employs TRBV29-1 and TRBJ1-2; the D gene is possibly TRBD1 (6 bases). Per the germline V gene, CDR1 is SQVTM and CDR2 is ANQGSEA. Trimming removed 3 bases at V and 4 bases at J, with 15 bases between. CDR3 length equals 14 residues.